These 29 T cell receptor beta chains were sequenced from one sample in a study of blood T cell repertoires in COVID-19. Produced via immunoSEQ multiplex PCR; TCRdb's table is partial and in-frame only. The data contain tens of thousands of clones, about nine tenths of them singletons. Sequenced: peripheral blood. The receptors stem from a woman older than 75 with acute or convalescent COVID-19.

The V and J genes are TRBV18 and TRBJ2-3; D ambiguous. Trimming shortened V by 6 bases and J by 4 bases, and 17 bases separated the two germline ends. CDR1 and CDR2 from the germline V gene are KGHSH and LQKENI. The CDR3 has 15 amino acids. CDR3 sequence: CASSPAGLMADTQYF. For the CDR3, the DNA is TGTGCCAGCTCTCCAGCTGGCCTGATGGCAGATACGCAGTATTTT.

In nucleotides, the CDR3 is TGCAGCGTTTGGGATAGGACAAAGAACACTGAAGCTTTCTTT. Translating gives CSVWDRTKNTEAFF. This chain links TRBV29-1 with TRBJ1-1; perhaps TRBD1 as D (5 bases). The CDR3 runs to 14 residues. Germline CDR1 reads SQVTM; CDR2 reads ANQGSEA. V dropped 5 bases and J dropped 1 base, with 14 bases sitting between them.

The chain joins TRBV7-6 to TRBJ2-1; no reliable D call. The CDR3 loop spans 13 amino acids. V shed 4 bases and J shed 10 bases, with 14 bases lying between them. CDR1 and CDR2 from the germline V gene are SGHVS and FNYEAQ. As DNA, the CDR3 is TGTGCCAGCAGCTCATATCTAGGTGGGGAGCAGTTCTTC. Translation gives CASSSYLGGEQFF.

The chain has TRBV6-5 and TRBJ1-2, with 9 bases identical to TRBD1. CDR1 is MNHEY and CDR2 is SVGAGI in the germline V gene. The trim removed 6 bases at V and 5 bases at J, leaving 10 bases unmatched. The CDR3 length is 15 residues. The CDR3 protein is CASRAYRTGAYGYTF. The CDR3, as DNA: TGTGCCAGCAGGGCCTACAGGACAGGGGCGTATGGCTACACCTTC.

V and J are TRBV14 and TRBJ2-3; TRBD2 might be the D (5 bases). The V gene's germline CDR1 is SGHDN and CDR2 FVKESK. The CDR3 consists of 12 residues. The V gene lost 8 bases and the J gene lost 2 bases, with 8 bases spanning the gap. The CDR3: CASGLFTDTQYF. The CDR3, as DNA: TGTGCCAGCGGACTCTTCACAGATACGCAGTATTTT.

The chain links TRBV20-1 to TRBJ2-1; 12 nucleotides line up with TRBD2. The CDR3 extends over 17 amino acids. With V trimmed by 3 bases and J by 4 bases, 10 bases remained unmatched. CDR1 is DFQATT, CDR2 SNEGSKA, per germline (reference sequence). The DNA for the CDR3 is TGCAGTGCTAGTAGCCTAGCGGGAGGGCCGGGGTACAATGAGCAGTTCTTC. This encodes CSASSLAGGPGYNEQFF.

Note on this clone: The junction differs from germline at one of its ends, possibly a read error. The rearrangement links TRBV7-7 to TRBJ1-6; D may be TRBD1 (6 bases). This CDR3 comprises 19 residues. Germline CDR1 reads SSHAT; CDR2 reads FNYEAQ (reference sequence). The CDR3 sequence: CASSITPTGQNGNNSPLHF. The DNA for the CDR3 is TGTGCTAGCAGCATTACTCCGACAGGCCAGAACGGGAATAATTCACCCCTCCACTTT.

This rearrangement joins TRBV5-8 to TRBJ2-7, with 8 bases aligning to TRBD1. The length of the CDR3 is 14 residues. Germline-derived CDR1 and CDR2 are SGHTS and YDEGEE. V was clipped by 0 bases and J by 2 bases; unmatched bases: 1. The CDR3 protein is CASSLGTGTYEQYF. The CDR3 region has the DNA TGTGCCAGCAGCTTGGGGACAGGGACCTACGAGCAGTACTTC. Full variable domain (outside the CDR3, taken from reference TRBV5-8 and TRBJ2-7): EAGVTQSPTHLIKTRGQQATLRCSPISGHTSVYWYQQALGLGLQFLLWYDEGEERNRGNFPPRFSGRQFPNYSSELNVNALELEDSALYLCASSLGTGTYEQYFGPGTRLTVT.

V and J are TRBV2 and TRBJ2-7; 8 bases are shared with TRBD2. The CDR3 extends over 16 amino acids. CDR1 is SNHLY, CDR2 FYNNEI, per germline. Germline trimming cut 8 bases from V and 0 bases from J; bases unmatched to any gene: 12. The CDR3, as DNA: TGTGCCAGCGTAGAGGTAGCGGGGAGGAGCTCCTACGAGCAGTACTTC. Amino acid sequence: CASVEVAGRSSYEQYF.

CDR3 loop: CASSVVGGNTGELFF. DNA of the CDR3: TGTGCCAGCAGCGTAGTCGGGGGGAACACCGGGGAGCTGTTTTTT. The chain links TRBV9 to TRBJ2-2; perhaps TRBD2 as D (6 bases). The V gene's germline CDR1 is SGDLS and CDR2 YYNGEE. The CDR3 totals 15 residues. V shed 0 bases and J shed 1 base, with 7 bases lying between them.

In DNA, the CDR3 is TGTGCCAGCAGGATAGCGGGGCCGTCCTACAATGAGCAGTTCTTC. Translation: CASRIAGPSYNEQFF. This chain uses TRBV6-5 with TRBJ2-1; 8 bases fit TRBD2. The germline V gene has CDR1 MNHEY and CDR2 SVGAGI. The ends lost 6 bases at V and 1 base at J; junction bases unmatched: 5. The CDR3 has 15 residues.

The count of this clone is one. The gene calls are TRBV7-2 and TRBJ2-1; 10 bases agree with TRBD2. J gave up 9 bases and V 3 bases, and 5 bases lay outside the gene matches. CDR3 length equals 14 residues. The germline V gene encodes CDR1 SGHTA and CDR2 FQGNSA. CDR3 nucleotides: TGTGCCAGCAGCTTCAGCGGGGGGGAGGGTGAGCAGTTCTTC. Translating gives CASSFSGGEGEQFF.

The rearrangement uses TRBV19 and TRBJ2-1, with 7 bases identical to TRBD2. Trimming removed 7 bases from V and 8 bases from J; junction bases left unmatched: 8. This CDR3 region has 13 residues. Germline CDR1 and CDR2: LNHDA and SQIVND (reference sequence). This chain's CDR3 is CASTEREAYEQFF. CDR3 in DNA: TGTGCCAGTACAGAACGGGAGGCCTATGAGCAGTTCTTC.

The gene calls are TRBV6-2 or TRBV6-3 and TRBJ2-7; 8 nucleotides line up with TRBD2. Germline assignment: CDR1 MNHEY and CDR2 SVGEGT. The CDR3 is 15 amino acids. V was clipped by 6 bases and J by 2 bases; unmatched bases: 9. CDR3 nucleotides: TGTGCCAGCAGCGACCCAGCGGGGGAGGCCTACGAGCAGTACTTC. Amino acid sequence: CASSDPAGEAYEQYF.

The rearrangement joins TRBV6-6 to TRBJ2-1, with 9 positions matching TRBD1. Germline assignment: CDR1 MNHNY and CDR2 SVGAGI (reference sequence). J was trimmed by 6 bases and V by 0 bases; bases with no gene match: 6. CDR3 length: 16 residues. CDR3 bases: TGTGCCAGCAGTTACTCCGACAGGGGGTCGTCCAATGAGCAGTTCTTC. Encoded protein: CASSYSDRGSSNEQFF.

This chain uses TRBV6-5 with TRBJ1-2, with TRBD1 matching over 11 bases. This CDR3 has 15 residues. Per germline, CDR1 MNHEY and CDR2 SVGAGI. The junction had 10 bases not matched to a gene; V was cut back by 5 bases and J by 8 bases. In DNA, the CDR3 is TGTGCCAGCAGTATTTACGGACAGGGGGCGGCCGGCTACACCTTC. It encodes CASSIYGQGAAGYTF.

The chain couples TRBV6-5 to TRBJ1-2; 11 nucleotides match TRBD1. Germline trimming cut 6 bases from V and 12 bases from J; bases unmatched to any gene: 6. This CDR3 is built from 12 residues. Germline CDR1 and CDR2: MNHEY and SVGAGI. CDR3 amino acids: CASRPDRGPNTF. DNA of the CDR3: TGTGCCAGCAGACCGGACAGGGGGCCAAACACCTTC.

This chain links TRBV6-5 with TRBJ2-2, with D perhaps TRBD2 (6 bases). This CDR3 is built from 13 residues. The germline V and J ends were trimmed by 5 bases and 6 bases, with 10 bases remaining between them. The germline gives CDR1 MNHEY, CDR2 SVGAGI. CDR3 bases: TGTGCCAGCAGTCCGGGAGACCCCGGGGAGCTGTTTTTT. This encodes CASSPGDPGELFF.

A note on this clone: Relative to the germline gene, one junction end is altered; a read error may explain this. The J gene is TRBJ1-1, the V gene TRBV18; 9 positions match TRBD1. CDR1 and CDR2 from the germline V gene are KGHSH and LQKENI. The CDR3 loop spans 15 amino acids. The CDR3 region is CASSPPGQGNTEAFF. The DNA of the CDR3 is TGTGCCAGCTCGCCACCGGGACAGGGGAACACTGAAGCTTTCTTT.

The rearrangement links TRBV18 to TRBJ1-1; maybe TRBD1 (5 bases). The V end lost 3 bases, the J end lost 0 bases, and 11 bases lay between the germline ends. The CDR3 is 15 amino acids. In germline, CDR1 is KGHSH, CDR2 LQKENI. The CDR3 region is CASSPLDSMNTEAFF. CDR3 in DNA: TGTGCCAGCTCACCCCTAGACAGTATGAACACTGAAGCTTTCTTT.

V and J are TRBV5-1 and TRBJ2-2, with 10 bases matching TRBD2. Trimming removed 4 bases from V and 8 bases from J; junction bases left unmatched: 11. CDR1 is SGHRS and CDR2 is YFSETQ in the germline V gene. This CDR3 spans 16 amino acids. The CDR3 loop is CASSPGASGSMGELFF. The CDR3 DNA follows: TGCGCCAGCAGCCCTGGGGCTAGCGGGAGTATGGGGGAGCTGTTTTTT. The whole variable domain, remainder taken from reference TRBV5-1 and TRBJ2-2, is KAGVTQTPRYLIKTRGQQVTLSCSPISGHRSVSWYQQTPGQGLQFLFEYFSETQRNKGNFPGRFSGRQFSNSRSEMNVSTLELGDSALYLCASSPGASGSMGELFFGEGSRLTVL.

The chain joins TRBV18 to TRBJ1-2; 11 bases align to TRBD1. The junction had 11 bases not matched to a gene; V was cut back by 3 bases and J by 8 bases. This CDR3 has 16 amino acids. Germline loops: CDR1 KGHSH, CDR2 LQKENI. CDR3 residues: CASSPSVGQGAEGYTF. The CDR3 bases are TGTGCCAGCTCACCGAGTGTAGGACAGGGGGCTGAAGGCTACACCTTC.

This clone was recorded only once. The chain carries TRBV19 and TRBJ2-5; TRBD2 matches 7 bases. The CDR3 contains 14 residues. The junction had 6 bases not matched to a gene; V was cut back by 3 bases and J by 5 bases. CDR1 LNHDA and CDR2 SQIVND come from the germline V gene (reference sequence). The CDR3 loop reads CASSIPGGWETQYF. The DNA for the CDR3 is TGTGCCAGTAGTATCCCGGGGGGTTGGGAGACCCAGTACTTC.

V is TRBV7-9 and J is TRBJ2-1; TRBD2 aligns across 11 bases. The V segment lost 5 bases and the J segment 7 bases; nucleotides outside the gene matches: 10. The CDR3 runs to 16 residues. The V gene's germline CDR1 is SEHNR and CDR2 FQNEAQ (reference sequence). CDR3 amino acids: CASSPPGLAALNEQFF. CDR3 nucleotides: TGTGCCAGCAGCCCCCCGGGACTAGCGGCCCTAAATGAGCAGTTCTTC.

The chain couples TRBV30 to TRBJ1-2, with a possible D match to TRBD1 (6 bases). The CDR3 covers 13 residues. The V gene lost 7 bases and the J gene lost 3 bases, with 15 bases spanning the gap. Germline-derived CDR1 and CDR2 are GTSNPN and SVGIG (reference sequence). CDR3 amino acids: CASQGRGDYGYTF. The CDR3 nucleotides are TGTGCCTCGCAGGGGCGGGGGGACTATGGCTACACCTTC.

The CDR3: CASSGIPLAGGAETQYF. For the CDR3, the DNA is TGCGCCAGCAGCGGAATACCACTAGCGGGGGGGGCAGAGACCCAGTACTTC. This chain uses TRBV5-1 with TRBJ2-5; TRBD2 aligns across 13 bases. The CDR3 sequence is 17 residues long. Germline assignment: CDR1 SGHRS and CDR2 YFSETQ. With 4 bases clipped from V and 4 bases from J, the junction kept 10 bases outside the gene matches.

This clone turned up a few times. The J gene is TRBJ2-5, the V gene TRBV5-8; the D gene is possibly TRBD1 (5 bases). The CDR3 consists of 14 residues. Per germline, CDR1 SGHTS and CDR2 YDEGEE. V lost 7 bases to trimming and J lost 2 bases, with 15 bases between them. CDR3 sequence reads: CASPGWGPQETQYF. As DNA, the CDR3 is TGTGCCAGCCCTGGGTGGGGCCCTCAAGAGACCCAGTACTTC.

The chain joins TRBV24-1 to TRBJ1-4, with 10 bases lining up with TRBD1. Germline CDR1 and CDR2: KGHDR and SFDVKD. CDR3 length equals 15 residues. V lost 9 bases and J lost 4; bases outside the gene matches: 7. The CDR3, as DNA: TGTGCCACCGGGAGACAGGGGGCCATTAATGAAAAACTGTTTTTT. Protein product: CATGRQGAINEKLFF.

This rearrangement joins TRBV6-6 to TRBJ2-2; 12 bases fit TRBD2. V was pared by 7 bases and J by 6 bases, with 6 bases of the junction left unmatched. Per the germline V gene, CDR1 is MNHNY and CDR2 is SVGAGI (reference sequence). The CDR3 loop spans 15 amino acids. CDR3 residues: CASTKTSGGAGELFF. For the CDR3, the DNA is TGTGCCAGCACTAAGACTAGCGGGGGTGCCGGGGAGCTGTTTTTT.